This TCR beta chain was profiled in a study of CD8 T cells in Susac syndrome. V lost 7 bases and J lost 6; bases outside the gene matches: 2. Germline V gene lookup returns CDR1 WSHSY and CDR2 SAAADI. The CDR3 runs 13 residues. Random hexamers served to reverse transcribe roughly 0.45 to 1 ug RNA. It was immunoSEQ multiplex PCR that amplified TCR beta CDR3 across 54 Vbeta and 13 Jbeta. TCRdb fed the immunoSEQ multiplex PCR reads into MiXCR, producing one record per CDR3 protein. Here the sample spans fewer than 350,000 distinct CDR3 sequences, 92% being singletons. The sequencing input was CD4+ T cells from PBMCs. V is TRBV10-2 and J is TRBJ1-6; 8 nucleotides line up with TRBD1. The clonotype comes from a human donor with multiple sclerosis. The CDR3 DNA follows: TGCGCCAGCAAAGACAGGGGTAATTCACCCCTCCACTTT. Translating it yields CASKDRGNSPLHF.